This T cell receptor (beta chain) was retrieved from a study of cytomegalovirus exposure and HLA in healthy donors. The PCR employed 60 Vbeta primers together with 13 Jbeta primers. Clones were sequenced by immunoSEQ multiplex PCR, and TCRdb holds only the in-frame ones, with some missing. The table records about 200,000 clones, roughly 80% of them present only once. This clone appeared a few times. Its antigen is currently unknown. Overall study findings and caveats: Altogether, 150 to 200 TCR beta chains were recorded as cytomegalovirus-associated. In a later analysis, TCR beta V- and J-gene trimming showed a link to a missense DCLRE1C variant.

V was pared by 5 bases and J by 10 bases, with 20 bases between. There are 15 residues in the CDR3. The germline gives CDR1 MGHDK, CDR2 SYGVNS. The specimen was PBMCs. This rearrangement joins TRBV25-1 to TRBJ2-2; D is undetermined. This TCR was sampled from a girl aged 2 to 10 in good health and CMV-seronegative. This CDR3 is CASSIEVEGKMELFF. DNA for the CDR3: TGTGCCAGCAGTATTGAGGTAGAAGGAAAAATGGAGCTGTTTTTT.